The clone carrying this T cell receptor (beta chain) was observed once. This sample is drawn from a study of blood T cell repertoires in COVID-19. On the study more broadly: Donors in the United States, Italy and Spain gave samples during acute or convalescent COVID-19. T cells, B-cell-depleted T cells, or PBMCs supplied cDNA or gDNA.

J gave up 1 base and V 3 bases, and 5 bases lay outside the gene matches. CDR1 and CDR2 from the germline V gene are MNHNS and SASEGT. CDR3 length equals 15 residues. Per the original methods: Reference gene primer amplification in the assay estimated nucleated cell counts. The data were produced by immunoSEQ multiplex PCR, yet TCRdb's version contains in-frame clones alone and is incomplete. Clonal size and the V and J genes are those of that table, whereas D and trimming came from the DNA. The sample lists a few hundred thousand clones; 80% to 90% were seen once. Sequenced sample: peripheral blood. The TCR was taken from a man aged 55 to 70 with acute or convalescent COVID-19. V usage is TRBV6-1 and J usage is TRBJ2-5, with TRBD1 matching over 7 bases. As DNA, the CDR3 is TGTGCCAGCAGTGACCCCCACAGGGGCCAAGAGACCCAGTACTTC. It specifies CASSDPHRGQETQYF.